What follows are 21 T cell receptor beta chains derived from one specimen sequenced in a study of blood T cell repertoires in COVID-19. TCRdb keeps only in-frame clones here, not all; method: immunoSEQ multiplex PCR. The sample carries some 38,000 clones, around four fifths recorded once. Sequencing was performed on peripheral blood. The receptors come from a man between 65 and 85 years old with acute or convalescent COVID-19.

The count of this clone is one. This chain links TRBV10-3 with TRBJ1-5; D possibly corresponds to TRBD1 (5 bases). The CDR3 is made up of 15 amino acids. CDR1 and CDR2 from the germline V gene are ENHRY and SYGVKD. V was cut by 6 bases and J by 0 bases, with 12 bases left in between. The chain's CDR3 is CAIRQGGDSNQPQHF. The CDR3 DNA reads TGTGCCATCAGGCAGGGTGGGGATAGCAATCAGCCCCAGCATTTT.

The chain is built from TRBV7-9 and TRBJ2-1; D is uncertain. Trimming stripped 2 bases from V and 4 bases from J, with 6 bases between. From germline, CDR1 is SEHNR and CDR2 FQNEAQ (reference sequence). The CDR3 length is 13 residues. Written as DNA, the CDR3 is TGTGCCAGCAGCTTACCGGTATACAATGAGCAGTTCTTC. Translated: CASSLPVYNEQFF.

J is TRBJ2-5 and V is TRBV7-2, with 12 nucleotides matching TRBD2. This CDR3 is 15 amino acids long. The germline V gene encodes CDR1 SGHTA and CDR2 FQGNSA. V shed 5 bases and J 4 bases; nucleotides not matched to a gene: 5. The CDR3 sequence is CASSPTGLAGETQYF. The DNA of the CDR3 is TGTGCCAGCAGCCCTACGGGACTAGCGGGAGAGACCCAGTACTTC.

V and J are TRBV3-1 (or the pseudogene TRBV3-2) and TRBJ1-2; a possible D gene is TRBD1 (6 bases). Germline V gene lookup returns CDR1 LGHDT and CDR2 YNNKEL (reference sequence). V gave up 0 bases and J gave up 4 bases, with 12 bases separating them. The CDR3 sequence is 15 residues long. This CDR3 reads CASSQEPGASYGYTF. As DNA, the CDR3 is TGTGCCAGCAGCCAAGAACCAGGGGCGAGCTATGGCTACACCTTC.

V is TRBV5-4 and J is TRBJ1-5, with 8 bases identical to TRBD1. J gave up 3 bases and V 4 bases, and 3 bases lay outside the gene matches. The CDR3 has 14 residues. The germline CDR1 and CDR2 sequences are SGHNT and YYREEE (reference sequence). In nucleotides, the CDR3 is TGTGCCAGCAGCCACAGGGGGTCCAATCAGCCCCAGCATTTT. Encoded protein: CASSHRGSNQPQHF.

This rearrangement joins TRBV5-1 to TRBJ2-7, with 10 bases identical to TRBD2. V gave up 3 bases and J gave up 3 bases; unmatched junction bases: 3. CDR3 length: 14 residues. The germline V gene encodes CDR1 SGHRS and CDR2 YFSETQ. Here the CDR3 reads CASSSLAGDYEQYF. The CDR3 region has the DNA TGCGCCAGCAGCTCCCTAGCGGGAGACTACGAGCAGTACTTC.

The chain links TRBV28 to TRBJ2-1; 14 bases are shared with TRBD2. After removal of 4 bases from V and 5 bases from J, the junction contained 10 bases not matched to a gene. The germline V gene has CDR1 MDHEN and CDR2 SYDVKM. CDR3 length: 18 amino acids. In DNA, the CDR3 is TGTGCCAGCAGTTGGGGACTAGCGGGAGCCTCTGGGGACAATGAGCAGTTCTTC. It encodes CASSWGLAGASGDNEQFF.

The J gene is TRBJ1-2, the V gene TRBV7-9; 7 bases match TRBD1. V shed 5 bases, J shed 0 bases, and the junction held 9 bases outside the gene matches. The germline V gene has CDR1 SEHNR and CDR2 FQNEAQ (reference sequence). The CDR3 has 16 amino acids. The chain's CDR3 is CASSPGGTQTNYGYTF. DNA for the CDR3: TGTGCCAGCAGCCCAGGGGGGACCCAGACTAACTATGGCTACACCTTC.

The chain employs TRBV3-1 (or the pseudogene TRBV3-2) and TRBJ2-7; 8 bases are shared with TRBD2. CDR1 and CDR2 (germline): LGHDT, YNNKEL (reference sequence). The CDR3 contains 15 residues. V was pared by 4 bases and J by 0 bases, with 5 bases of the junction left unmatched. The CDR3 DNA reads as TGTGCCAGCAGCCCCTACGGGAGGGACTCCTACGAGCAGTACTTC. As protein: CASSPYGRDSYEQYF.

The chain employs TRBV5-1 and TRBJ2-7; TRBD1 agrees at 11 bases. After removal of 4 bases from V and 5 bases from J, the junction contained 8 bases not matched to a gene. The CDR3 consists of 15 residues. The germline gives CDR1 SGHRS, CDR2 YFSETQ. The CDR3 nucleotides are TGCGCCAGCAGCCCCACCGGACAGGGGGCCCACGAGCAGTACTTC. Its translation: CASSPTGQGAHEQYF.

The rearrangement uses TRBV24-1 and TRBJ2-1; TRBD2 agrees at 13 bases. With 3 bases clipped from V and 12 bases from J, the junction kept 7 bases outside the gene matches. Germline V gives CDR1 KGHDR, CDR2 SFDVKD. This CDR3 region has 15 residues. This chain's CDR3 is CATSDRGTSGRGQFF. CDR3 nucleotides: TGTGCCACCAGTGATCGGGGTACTAGCGGGAGGGGGCAGTTCTTC.

The chain's CDR3 is CASTLRTEAFF. Here the CDR3 DNA reads TGTGCCAGTACCTTGAGGACTGAAGCTTTCTTT. V is TRBV19 and J is TRBJ1-1; D gene unclear. Trimming left V 7 bases short and J 5 bases short, with 8 bases between. The germline CDR1 and CDR2 sequences are LNHDA and SQIVND (reference sequence). The CDR3 covers 11 residues.

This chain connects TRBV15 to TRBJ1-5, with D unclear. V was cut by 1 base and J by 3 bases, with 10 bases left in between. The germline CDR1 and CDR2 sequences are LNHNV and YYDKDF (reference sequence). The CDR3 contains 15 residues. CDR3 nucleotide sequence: TGTGCCACCAGCAGAGGTGGAGGCCCCAATCAGCCCCAGCATTTT. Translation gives CATSRGGGPNQPQHF.

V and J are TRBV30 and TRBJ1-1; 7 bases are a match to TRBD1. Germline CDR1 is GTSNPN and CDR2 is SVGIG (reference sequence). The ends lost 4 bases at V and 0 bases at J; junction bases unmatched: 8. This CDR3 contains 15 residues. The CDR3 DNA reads TGTGCCTGGATTGCGCCGGGACAGTTGAACACTGAAGCTTTCTTT. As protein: CAWIAPGQLNTEAFF.

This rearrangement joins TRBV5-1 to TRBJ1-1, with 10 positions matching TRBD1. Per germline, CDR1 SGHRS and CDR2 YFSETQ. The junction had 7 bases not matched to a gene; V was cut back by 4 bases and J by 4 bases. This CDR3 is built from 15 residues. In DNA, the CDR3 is TGCGCCAGCAGCACTCGACAGGGGGCGCGCACTGAAGCTTTCTTT. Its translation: CASSTRQGARTEAFF.

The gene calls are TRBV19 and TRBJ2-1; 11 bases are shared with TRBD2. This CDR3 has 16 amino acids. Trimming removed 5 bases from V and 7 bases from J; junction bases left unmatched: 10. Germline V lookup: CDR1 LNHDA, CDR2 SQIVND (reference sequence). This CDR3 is CASSSVLAGVLNEQFF. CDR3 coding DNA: TGTGCCAGTAGTTCGGTACTAGCGGGAGTCTTAAATGAGCAGTTCTTC.

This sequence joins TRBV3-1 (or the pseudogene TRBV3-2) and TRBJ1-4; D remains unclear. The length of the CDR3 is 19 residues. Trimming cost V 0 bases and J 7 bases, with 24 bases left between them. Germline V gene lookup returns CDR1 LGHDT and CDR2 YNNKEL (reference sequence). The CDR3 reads CASSQDKRKARGYLEKLFF. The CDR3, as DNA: TGTGCCAGCAGCCAAGATAAAAGAAAGGCGCGAGGGTATCTTGAAAAACTGTTTTTT.

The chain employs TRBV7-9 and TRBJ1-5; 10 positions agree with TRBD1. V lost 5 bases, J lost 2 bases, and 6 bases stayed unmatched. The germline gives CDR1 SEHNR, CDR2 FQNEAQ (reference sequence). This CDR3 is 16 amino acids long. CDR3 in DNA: TGTGCCAGCAGCCAGGGACAGGGGTATGGCAATCAGCCCCAGCATTTT. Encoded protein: CASSQGQGYGNQPQHF.

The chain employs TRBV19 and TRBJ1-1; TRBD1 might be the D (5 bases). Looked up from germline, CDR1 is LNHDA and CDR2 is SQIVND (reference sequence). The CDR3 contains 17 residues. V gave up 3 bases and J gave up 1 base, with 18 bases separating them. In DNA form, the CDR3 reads TGTGCCAGTAGTATTAAGGGAGCGGGGGAATCGAACACTGAAGCTTTCTTT. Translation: CASSIKGAGESNTEAFF.

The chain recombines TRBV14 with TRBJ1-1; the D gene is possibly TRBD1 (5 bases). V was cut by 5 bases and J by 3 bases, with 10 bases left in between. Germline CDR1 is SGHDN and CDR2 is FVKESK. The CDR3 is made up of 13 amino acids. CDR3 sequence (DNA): TGTGCCAGCAGCGTTGGGGCTTACACTGAAGCTTTCTTT. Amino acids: CASSVGAYTEAFF. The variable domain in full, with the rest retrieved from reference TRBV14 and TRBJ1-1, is EAGVTQFPSHSVIEKGQTVTLRCDPISGHDNLYWYRRVMGKEIKFLLHFVKESKQDESGMPNNRFLAERTGGTYSTLKVQPAELEDSGVYFCASSVGAYTEAFFGQGTRLTVV.

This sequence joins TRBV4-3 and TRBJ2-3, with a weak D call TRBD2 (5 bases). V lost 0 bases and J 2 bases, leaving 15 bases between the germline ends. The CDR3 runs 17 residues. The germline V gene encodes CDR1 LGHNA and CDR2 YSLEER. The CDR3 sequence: CASSQEAPQRYTDTQYF. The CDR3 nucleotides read TGCGCCAGCAGCCAAGAGGCCCCTCAGCGGTACACAGATACGCAGTATTTT.